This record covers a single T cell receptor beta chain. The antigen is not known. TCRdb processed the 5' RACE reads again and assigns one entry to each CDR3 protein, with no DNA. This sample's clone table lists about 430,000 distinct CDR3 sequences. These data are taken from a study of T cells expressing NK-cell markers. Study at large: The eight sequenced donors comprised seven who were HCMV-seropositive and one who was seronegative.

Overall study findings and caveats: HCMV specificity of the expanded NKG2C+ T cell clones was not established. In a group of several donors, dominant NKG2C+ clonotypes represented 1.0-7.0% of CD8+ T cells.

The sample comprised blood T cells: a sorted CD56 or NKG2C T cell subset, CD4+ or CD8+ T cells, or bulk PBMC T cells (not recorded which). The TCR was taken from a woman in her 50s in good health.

CDR3 loop: CASSWATTNNEQFF. The J gene is TRBJ2-1, the V gene TRBV5-1; no DNA is available, so the TRBD2 call from TCRdb remains unchecked. The CDR3 has 14 amino acids. The germline V gene encodes CDR1 SGHRS and CDR2 YFSETQ.